This T cell receptor (beta chain) comes out of a study of blood T cell repertoires in COVID-19. The wider study: Some COVID-19 samples were acute and others convalescent; all came from the United States, Italy and Spain. The analysed material was cDNA or gDNA that came from T cells, B-cell-depleted T cells, or PBMCs.

Original methodology: Estimation of nucleated cell counts was performed using reference gene primer amplification. Clones were read by immunoSEQ multiplex PCR, and TCRdb kept only the in-frame ones, dropping some. V, J and clone size derive from that table, while D and trimming were established from the DNA sequence. The repertoire holds 50,000 to 65,000 clones, with over 90% as singletons. J lost 5 bases, V lost 1 base, and 7 bases had no gene match. The CDR3 sequence is 15 residues long. CDR1 is SGDLS and CDR2 is YYNGEE in the germline V gene. This TCR came from a man aged 50 or older with active COVID-19. This chain joins TRBV9 and TRBJ2-5; TRBD2 aligns across 8 bases. Material: peripheral blood. The CDR3 DNA is TGTGCCAGCAGCGTAACCAGCGGGGGTAGGGAGACCCAGTACTTC. Its protein is CASSVTSGGRETQYF.